This record looks at one T cell receptor (beta chain) sequence and its context. It lacks a known antigen. No base quality information exists; no much larger clone differs at one position. This specimen comes from a study of CD8 T cells in ankylosing spondylitis listed by TCRdb under 2017. Describing the broader study: To find TCR variants linked to disease, the study profiled T cell receptor beta repertoires in ankylosing spondylitis patients and healthy donors. The full study cohort was made up of 25 ankylosing spondylitis patients and 108 healthy donors. Peripheral blood was sampled, and synovial fluid was also collected from ankylosing spondylitis patients.

V and J are trimmed by 3 bases and 5 bases, and the gene matches miss 6 bases of the junction. The CDR3, from cysteine to phenylalanine, totals 16 residues. Only CDR3 DNA remains: 48 bases, in frame from the first base. The germline V gene encodes CDR1 KGHDR and CDR2 SFDVKD. What the study reported, not specific to this receptor: A TCR beta motif of fewer than 10 highly homologous amino acid variants appeared characteristic of blood from ankylosing spondylitis patients. The disease-linked clones were reported to be significantly enriched in matched synovial fluid samples from ankylosing spondylitis patients. Some motif variants had previously been reported in the synovial fluid and blood of reactive arthritis patients, which suggests shared mechanisms of disease initiation. The disease-linked clones had a CD8+ phenotype and were found at relatively low frequencies in peripheral blood.

For sequencing, an Illumina HiSeq 2500 was employed. TCR beta libraries were prepared by quantitative 5'-RACE with molecular barcodes. The authors processed their data as follows. A new computational method, built on a probabilistic model of VDJ rearrangement, was used to identify disease-linked TCR variants. TCRdb's own reprocessing of the public reads used fastp at Q25 and MiXCR and kept productive beta chains. A single entry per CDR3 protein holds the most common genes and DNA from its merged rows. The V and J calls reflect TCRdb's pipeline rather than the authors' work. This sample holds roughly 200,000 distinct CDR3 sequences; about 26% were observed only once. Together, the top ten hold 6.6% of the sample.

What was sequenced was blood, either unsorted or a sorted T cell fraction (not recorded which). The sequence was collected from a male donor with ankylosing spondylitis or in good health (not recorded which). The chain links TRBV24-1 with TRBJ2-3, and 11 bases in between align with TRBD2. The bases are TGTGCCACCAGTGATCCCACTAGCGGGAGAGGAGATACGCAGTATTTT. This sequence encodes CATSDPTSGRGDTQYF.